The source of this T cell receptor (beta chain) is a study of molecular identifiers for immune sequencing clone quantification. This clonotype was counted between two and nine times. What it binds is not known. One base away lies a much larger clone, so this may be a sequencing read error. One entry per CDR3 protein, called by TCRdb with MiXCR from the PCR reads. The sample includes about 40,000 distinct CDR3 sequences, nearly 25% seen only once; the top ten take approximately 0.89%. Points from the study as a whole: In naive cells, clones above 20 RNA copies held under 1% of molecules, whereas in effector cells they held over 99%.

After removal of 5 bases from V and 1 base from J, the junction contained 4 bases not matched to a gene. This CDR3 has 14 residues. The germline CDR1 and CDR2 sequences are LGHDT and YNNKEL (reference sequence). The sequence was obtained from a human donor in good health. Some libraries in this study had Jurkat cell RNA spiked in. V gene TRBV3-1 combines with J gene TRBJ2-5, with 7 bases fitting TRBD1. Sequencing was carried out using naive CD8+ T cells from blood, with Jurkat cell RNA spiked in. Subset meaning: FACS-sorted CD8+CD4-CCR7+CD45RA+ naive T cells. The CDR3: CASSTWTGQETQYF. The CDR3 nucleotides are TGTGCCAGCAGCACGTGGACAGGCCAAGAGACCCAGTACTTC.